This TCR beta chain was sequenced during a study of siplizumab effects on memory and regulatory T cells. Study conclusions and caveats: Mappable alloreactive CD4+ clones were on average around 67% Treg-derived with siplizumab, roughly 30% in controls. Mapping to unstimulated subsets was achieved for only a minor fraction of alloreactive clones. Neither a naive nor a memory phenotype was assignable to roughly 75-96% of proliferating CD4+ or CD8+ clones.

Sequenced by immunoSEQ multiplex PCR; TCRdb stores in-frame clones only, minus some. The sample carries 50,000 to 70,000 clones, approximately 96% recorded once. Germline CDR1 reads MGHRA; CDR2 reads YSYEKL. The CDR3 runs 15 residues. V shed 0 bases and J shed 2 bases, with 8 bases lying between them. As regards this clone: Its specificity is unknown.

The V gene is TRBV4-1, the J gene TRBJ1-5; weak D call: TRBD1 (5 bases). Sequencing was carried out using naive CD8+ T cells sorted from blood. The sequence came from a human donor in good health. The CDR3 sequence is CASSQETVRNQPQHF. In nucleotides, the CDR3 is TGCGCCAGCAGCCAAGAGACAGTCCGCAATCAGCCCCAGCATTTT.